The 7 T cell receptor beta chains listed next were all sequenced from one sample in a study of cytomegalovirus exposure and HLA in healthy donors. PCR was performed using 60 Vbeta and 13 Jbeta primers. Generated by immunoSEQ multiplex PCR, the TCRdb table keeps only in-frame clones and is missing some. Of some 150,000 clones listed, 70% to 90% are singletons. Material for sequencing was PBMCs. Receptors originate from a woman aged 25 to 39 in good health and CMV-seronegative.

The V and J genes are TRBV30 and TRBJ1-5, with 8 bases lining up with TRBD1. Looked up from germline, CDR1 is GTSNPN and CDR2 is SVGIG (reference sequence). V was pared by 2 bases and J by 5 bases, with 8 bases of the junction left unmatched. The CDR3 length is 15 residues. CDR3 DNA: TGTGCCTGGAGTCTCGGGGACAGGTCCGATCAGCCCCAGCATTTT. Its protein is CAWSLGDRSDQPQHF.

V and J are TRBV29-1 and TRBJ1-2; TRBD1 matches 9 bases. There are 12 residues in the CDR3. Germline values: CDR1 SQVTM, CDR2 ANQGSEA. Trimming removed 4 bases from V and 8 bases from J; junction bases left unmatched: 5. CDR3 residues: CSVGTGGKGYTF. Written as DNA, the CDR3 is TGCAGCGTTGGAACAGGGGGCAAAGGCTACACCTTC.

The genes are TRBV5-1 and TRBJ1-1; 7 bases are a match to TRBD1. V dropped 3 bases and J dropped 5; count of bases not matched to a gene: 22. This CDR3 is built from 19 residues. Looked up from germline, CDR1 is SGHRS and CDR2 is YFSETQ. In DNA, the CDR3 is TGCGCCAGCAGCTCAGGGCCGGCTGGGCCCCGCTCCAGGGGGACTGAAGCTTTCTTT. Protein: CASSSGPAGPRSRGTEAFF.

This clone has only one observation. This rearrangement joins TRBV19 to TRBJ1-5, with unresolved D. The CDR3 length is 14 residues. Trimming stripped 6 bases from V and 3 bases from J, with 12 bases between. CDR1 LNHDA and CDR2 SQIVND come from the germline V gene (reference sequence). Here the CDR3 reads CASSFDIHNQPQHF. In nucleotides, the CDR3 is TGTGCCAGTAGCTTCGACATACACAATCAGCCCCAGCATTTT.

This clone has just one count. The chain is built from TRBV18 and TRBJ1-1; TRBD1 might be the D (6 bases). V lost 1 base, J lost 7 bases, and 13 bases lay in between. Germline V gene data show CDR1 as KGHSH and CDR2 as LQKENI. The CDR3 runs to 14 residues. The CDR3, as DNA: TGTGCCAGCTCACCACGGGGGCTTGAGGGTGAAGCTTTCTTT. This encodes CASSPRGLEGEAFF.

J is TRBJ1-5 and V is TRBV15; D possibly corresponds to TRBD1 (5 bases). The V end lost 4 bases, the J end lost 3 bases, and 16 bases lay between the germline ends. Germline V CDR1 and CDR2: LNHNV, YYDKDF (reference sequence). The CDR3 sequence is 16 residues long. The CDR3 loop reads CATSISRENDNQPQHF. The DNA for the CDR3 is TGTGCCACCAGCATCTCCAGGGAAAACGACAATCAGCCCCAGCATTTT.

The V gene is TRBV19, the J gene TRBJ1-2; TRBD1 might be the D (5 bases). CDR3 size: 12 residues. V shed 5 bases and J shed 4 bases, with 8 bases lying between them. Per germline, CDR1 LNHDA and CDR2 SQIVND (reference sequence). In DNA form, the CDR3 reads TGTGCCAGTAGTGACAGACTCTATGGCTACACCTTC. This encodes CASSDRLYGYTF. Based on the CDR3 plus reference TRBV19 and TRBJ1-2, the full variable domain is DGGITQSPKYLFRKEGQNVTLSCEQNLNHDAMYWYRQDPGQGLRLIYYSQIVNDFQKGDIAEGYSVSREKKESFPLTVTSAQKNPTAFYLCASSDRLYGYTFGSGTRLTVV.